The clone carrying this T cell receptor (beta chain) was seen a few times. Antigen specificity is unknown. The data were obtained in a study of identical twins. Overall study findings and caveats: Recombination models fit unrelated individuals' TCR alpha sharing but underestimated twins'.

The CDR3 is 14 residues long. Trimming pared 6 bases from V and 6 bases from J, leaving 15 bases between. TCRdb re-called the 5' RACE reads through MiXCR, storing one row per CDR3 protein. This sample has 600,000 to 850,000 distinct CDR3 sequences, with about 20% found just once. These data were also reused for a study on T cells expressing NK-cell markers. That report notes: Among eight sequenced donors, seven carried HCMV seropositivity while one was seronegative. A range of 1.0-7.0% of CD8+ T cells consisted of dominant NKG2C+ clonotypes in several donors. There were a handful of donors in whom these clonotypes also led the CD3+CD56-NKG2C+ fraction.

The source material was PBMCs. This TCR was sampled from a woman aged 18 to 35 in good health. The chain carries TRBV12-3 or TRBV12-4 and TRBJ2-1, with a possible D match to TRBD2 (6 bases). The CDR3 protein is CASSPPRDSNEQFF. CDR3 nucleotide sequence: TGTGCCAGCAGCCCCCCCCGGGACTCCAATGAGCAGTTCTTC.